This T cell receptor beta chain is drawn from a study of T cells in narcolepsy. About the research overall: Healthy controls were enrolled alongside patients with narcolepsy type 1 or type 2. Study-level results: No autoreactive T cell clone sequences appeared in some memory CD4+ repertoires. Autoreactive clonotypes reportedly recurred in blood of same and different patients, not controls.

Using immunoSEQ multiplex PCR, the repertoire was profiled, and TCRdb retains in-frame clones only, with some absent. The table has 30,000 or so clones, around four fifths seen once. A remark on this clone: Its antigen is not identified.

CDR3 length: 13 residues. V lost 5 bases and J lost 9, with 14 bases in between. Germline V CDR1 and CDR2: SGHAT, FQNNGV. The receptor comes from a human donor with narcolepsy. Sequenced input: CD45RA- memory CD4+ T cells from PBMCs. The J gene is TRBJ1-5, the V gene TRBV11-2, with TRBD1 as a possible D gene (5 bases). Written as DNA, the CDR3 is TGTGCCAGCAGCCCGGACACCCAACGGCCCCAGCATTTT. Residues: CASSPDTQRPQHF.